The clone carrying this TCR beta chain has only one observation. The germline CDR1 and CDR2 sequences are KGHSH and LQKENI. This CDR3 is 15 amino acids long. J gave up 4 bases and V 2 bases, and 3 bases lay outside the gene matches. This sample is part of a study of OX40 agonist ivuxolimab in advanced cancers. Profiling relied on immunoSEQ multiplex PCR, and the TCRdb table lists in-frame clones only, not all of them. The sample consists of approximately 94,000 clones, 70% to 90% of them appearing once. This clonotype was sampled from an adult with an advanced solid tumor such as melanoma, head and neck, liver or kidney cancer. V is TRBV18 and J is TRBJ1-1; 11 nucleotides match TRBD1. Sequencing used CD4+ or CD8+ T cells sorted from blood, obtained in a trial of the OX40 agonist ivuxolimab. The CDR3 reads CASSPTGTGGTEAFF. CDR3 in DNA: TGTGCCAGCTCACCAACCGGGACAGGGGGCACTGAAGCTTTCTTT.